The next 29 T cell receptor beta chains were all read from a single sample in a study of blood T cell repertoires in COVID-19. TCRdb keeps only in-frame clones here, not all; method: immunoSEQ multiplex PCR. Found here are about 280,000 clones, 70% to 90% of them singletons; the top ten hold around 5.8%. The sample comprised PBMCs or T cells enriched from blood (not recorded which). These receptors all come from a woman in her 40s who had recovered from COVID-19.

The V and J genes are TRBV6-5 and TRBJ2-3; 9 bases agree with TRBD2. V lost 9 bases and J lost 3; bases outside the gene matches: 10. CDR3 size: 15 residues. CDR1 and CDR2 (germline): MNHEY, SVGAGI. This chain's CDR3 is CASTRAGGRTDTQYF. The CDR3 DNA sequence: TGTGCCAGTACCAGGGCGGGGGGGAGGACAGATACGCAGTATTTT.

The chain uses TRBV14 and TRBJ2-7, with 7 bases fitting TRBD1. CDR3 size: 15 residues. V shed 4 bases, J shed 2 bases, and the junction held 8 bases outside the gene matches. The V gene's germline CDR1 is SGHDN and CDR2 FVKESK. The DNA for the CDR3 is TGTGCCAGCAGCCTCTCCGGGACAGTTACCTACGAGCAGTACTTC. Its protein is CASSLSGTVTYEQYF.

The V call is TRBV7-8, the J call TRBJ2-7, with 11 bases lining up with TRBD2. Losses at the gene ends were 4 bases for V and 4 bases for J; bases not matched to a gene: 9. Germline values: CDR1 SGHVS, CDR2 FQNEAQ. This CDR3 comprises 16 residues. CDR3 residues: CASSSRGLAVKYEQYF. CDR3 DNA: TGTGCCAGCAGCTCCCGGGGACTAGCGGTGAAATACGAGCAGTACTTC. The variable domain in full, with the rest retrieved from reference TRBV7-8 and TRBJ2-7, is GAGVSQSPRYKVAKRGQDVALRCDPISGHVSLFWYQQALGQGPEFLTYFQNEAQLDKSGLPSDRFFAERPEGSVSTLKIQRTQQEDSAVYLCASSSRGLAVKYEQYFGPGTRLTVT.

The chain carries TRBV10-3 and TRBJ1-1, with D perhaps TRBD1 (5 bases). The germline V gene encodes CDR1 ENHRY and CDR2 SYGVKD. There are 14 residues in the CDR3. V shed 3 bases and J shed 2 bases, with 10 bases lying between them. The CDR3 loop is CAISEHRPNTEAFF. CDR3 sequence (DNA): TGTGCCATCAGTGAACACAGGCCAAACACTGAAGCTTTCTTT.

The chain joins TRBV7-2 to TRBJ2-6; 9 nucleotides match TRBD2. This CDR3 contains 16 residues. The germline gives CDR1 SGHTA, CDR2 FQGNSA. Trimming cost V 5 bases and J 0 bases; bases outside gene matches: 2. The CDR3 region is CASSPSGDSGANVLTF. CDR3 coding DNA: TGTGCCAGCAGCCCTAGCGGGGACTCTGGGGCCAACGTCCTGACTTTC.

This sequence joins TRBV2 and TRBJ2-5; 9 bases are a match to TRBD1. There are 15 residues in the CDR3. Germline values: CDR1 SNHLY, CDR2 FYNNEI. The J segment lost 5 bases and the V segment lost 4 bases, leaving 8 bases of the junction unmatched. CDR3 coding DNA: TGTGCCAGCAGTGGTGAGGGACAGGGTGGCGAGACCCAGTACTTC. Amino acid sequence: CASSGEGQGGETQYF.

The rearrangement links TRBV30 to TRBJ2-5, with 12 positions matching TRBD2. Losses at the gene ends were 0 bases for V and 5 bases for J; bases not matched to a gene: 10. CDR1 and CDR2 (germline): GTSNPN, SVGIG (reference sequence). The CDR3 totals 17 residues. The CDR3 DNA is TGTGCCTGGAGTGTACAGGTCGGACTAGCGGGGATCGAGACCCAGTACTTC. Translation gives CAWSVQVGLAGIETQYF.

V is TRBV12-3 or TRBV12-4 and J is TRBJ2-6; D gene unclear. V was pared by 7 bases and J by 3 bases, with 7 bases between. There are 13 residues in the CDR3. In DNA, the CDR3 is TGTGCCAGCACCCGAGGTGGGGCCAACGTCCTGACTTTC. Its protein is CASTRGGANVLTF.

This clone appeared a few times. The sample has other DNA sequences that encode this CDR3 too. This sequence joins TRBV9 and TRBJ1-1, with TRBD1 matching 10 bases. The germline CDR1 and CDR2 sequences are SGDLS and YYNGEE. The length of the CDR3 is 15 residues. The J segment lost 1 base and the V segment lost 2 bases, leaving 2 bases of the junction unmatched. This CDR3 reads CASSVGTGANTEAFF. CDR3 DNA: TGTGCCAGCAGCGTGGGGACAGGGGCGAACACTGAAGCTTTCTTT.

This rearrangement joins TRBV3-1 (or the pseudogene TRBV3-2) to TRBJ2-7, with D perhaps matching TRBD1 (6 bases). This CDR3 contains 15 residues. Trimming cost V 0 bases and J 2 bases, with 11 bases left between them. CDR1 is LGHDT and CDR2 is YNNKEL in the germline V gene (reference sequence). The CDR3 coding sequence is TGTGCCAGCAGCCAAGAGGTCAGGGGAACCTACGAGCAGTACTTC. Amino acids: CASSQEVRGTYEQYF.

The rearrangement uses TRBV4-1 and TRBJ1-1; D remains unclear. Germline CDR1 reads MGHRA; CDR2 reads YSYEKL. This CDR3 comprises 15 residues. V was trimmed by 0 bases and J by 1 base, leaving 9 bases between them. For the CDR3, the DNA is TGCGCCAGCAGCCAAGACCCTGGCTGGAACACTGAAGCTTTCTTT. Its protein is CASSQDPGWNTEAFF.

This chain uses TRBV30 with TRBJ2-2; D is perhaps TRBD1 (5 bases). The germline V gene has CDR1 GTSNPN and CDR2 SVGIG (reference sequence). Trimming cost V 3 bases and J 7 bases, with 12 bases left between them. The CDR3 contains 13 residues. CDR3 nucleotides: TGTGCCTGGAGGGCGGCAGGGTACGGGGAGCTGTTTTTT. This sequence encodes CAWRAAGYGELFF.

This clone showed up just once. This chain uses TRBV5-6 with TRBJ2-5; a weak D match, TRBD2 (5 bases). Trimming removed 4 bases at V and 9 bases at J, with 19 bases between. CDR1 and CDR2 from the germline V gene are SGHDT and YYEEEE. The length of the CDR3 is 14 residues. In DNA form, the CDR3 reads TGTGCCAGCAGCCGAGCCGGGATCTCTAGGGCCCAGTACTTC. The encoded protein is CASSRAGISRAQYF.

This chain connects TRBV2 to TRBJ2-3; 7 nucleotides align to TRBD2. Germline V gene data show CDR1 as SNHLY and CDR2 as FYNNEI. This CDR3 spans 14 amino acids. With 6 bases clipped from V and 6 bases from J, the junction kept 9 bases outside the gene matches. The CDR3 protein is CASRNSGYGDTQYF. The DNA for the CDR3 is TGTGCCAGCAGGAATAGCGGGTATGGGGATACGCAGTATTTT.

The sample holds a few counts of this clone. This rearrangement joins TRBV9 to TRBJ2-7; 8 bases match TRBD1. J gave up 5 bases and V 2 bases, and 9 bases lay outside the gene matches. The CDR3 has 15 residues. In germline, CDR1 is SGDLS, CDR2 YYNGEE. The CDR3 nucleotides read TGTGCCAGCAGCGTTTCCGGACAGGGTAGTGACGAGCAGTACTTC. Its translation is CASSVSGQGSDEQYF.

The chain links TRBV6-2 or TRBV6-3 to TRBJ1-5, with D maybe TRBD1 (5 bases). The CDR3 sequence is 15 residues long. Germline V CDR1 and CDR2: MNHEY, SVGEGT. V lost 5 bases to trimming and J lost 0 bases, with 11 bases between them. Here the CDR3 reads CASSLQVTSNQPQHF. In DNA, the CDR3 is TGTGCCAGCAGTCTACAGGTCACTAGCAATCAGCCCCAGCATTTT.

The chain recombines TRBV28 with TRBJ2-7; TRBD2 matches 8 bases. The J segment lost 7 bases and the V segment lost 6 bases, leaving 23 bases of the junction unmatched. Germline-derived CDR1 and CDR2 are MDHEN and SYDVKM. The CDR3 totals 18 residues. The CDR3 region is CASRGTSGKHPTWGEQYF. The CDR3 nucleotides read TGTGCCAGCAGGGGAACTAGCGGAAAACACCCTACCTGGGGAGAGCAGTACTTC.

The chain links TRBV5-6 to TRBJ2-5; 11 nucleotides match TRBD1. Per the germline V gene, CDR1 is SGHDT and CDR2 is YYEEEE. This CDR3 has 13 amino acids. Trimming cost V 4 bases and J 5 bases; bases outside gene matches: 1. DNA for the CDR3: TGTGCCAGCAGCCGGACAGGGGGCGAGACCCAGTACTTC. Its translation is CASSRTGGETQYF. Full variable domain (remainder filled in from reference TRBV5-6 and TRBJ2-5): DAGVTQSPTHLIKTRGQQVTLRCSPKSGHDTVSWYQQALGQGPQFIFQYYEEEERQRGNFPDRFSGHQFPNYSSELNVNALLLGDSALYLCASSRTGGETQYFGPGTRLLVL.

This chain joins TRBV28 and TRBJ2-3; TRBD1 agrees at 7 bases. The CDR3 totals 14 residues. Germline V gives CDR1 MDHEN, CDR2 SYDVKM. Trimming at V came to 7 bases and at J to 8 bases, leaving 12 bases not matched to a gene. CDR3 residues: CASTPRQGMATQYF. CDR3 in DNA: TGTGCCAGCACCCCGCGACAGGGAATGGCTACGCAGTATTTT.

The chain has TRBV12-5 and TRBJ1-1, with 8 bases matching TRBD1. In germline, CDR1 is LGHNT, CDR2 FRNRAP. The V segment lost 5 bases and the J segment 4 bases; nucleotides outside the gene matches: 3. This CDR3 has 13 amino acids. CDR3 sequence reads: CASGPTGGTEAFF. In DNA form, the CDR3 reads TGTGCTAGTGGTCCTACAGGGGGCACTGAAGCTTTCTTT.

This clone was seen just once. The V call is TRBV7-9, the J call TRBJ1-1; a possible D gene is TRBD1 (6 bases). The CDR3 covers 15 residues. In germline, CDR1 is SEHNR, CDR2 FQNEAQ (reference sequence). V lost 0 bases to trimming and J lost 5 bases, with 13 bases between them. CDR3 residues: CASSLAGPRGTEAFF. The DNA for the CDR3 is TGTGCCAGCAGCTTAGCGGGCCCAAGGGGGACTGAAGCTTTCTTT.

The V call is TRBV27, the J call TRBJ1-5; D unclear. The V gene's germline CDR1 is MNHEY and CDR2 SMNVEV (reference sequence). The CDR3 contains 13 residues. The V gene lost 6 bases and the J gene lost 0 bases, with 6 bases spanning the gap. CDR3 protein: CASRVSSNQPQHF. The CDR3 DNA reads as TGTGCCAGCAGAGTTAGTAGCAATCAGCCCCAGCATTTT.

This sequence joins TRBV11-3 and TRBJ2-1, with D possibly TRBD2 on 5 matching bases. V shed 2 bases and J shed 10 bases, with 9 bases lying between them. Looked up from germline, CDR1 is SGHNT and CDR2 is YENEEA. This CDR3 has 12 residues. This CDR3 is CASSLWSGEQFF. The CDR3 bases are TGTGCCAGCAGCTTATGGTCGGGAGAGCAGTTCTTC.

The gene calls are TRBV9 and TRBJ1-1, with TRBD1 as a possible D gene (5 bases). With 2 bases removed from V and 6 bases from J, the gap between germline ends came to 17 bases. CDR1 SGDLS and CDR2 YYNGEE come from the germline V gene. The CDR3 runs 15 residues. The CDR3: CASSVSPDRDAEAFF. In DNA, the CDR3 is TGTGCCAGCAGCGTTTCTCCAGACAGAGACGCTGAAGCTTTCTTT.

The chain uses TRBV2 and TRBJ1-6; TRBD1 aligns across 7 bases. This CDR3 is built from 14 residues. In germline, CDR1 is SNHLY, CDR2 FYNNEI. V shed 11 bases, J shed 7 bases, and the junction held 11 bases outside the gene matches. The CDR3: CAAAGGIVNSPLHF. The CDR3 region has the DNA TGTGCCGCCGCAGGGGGGATAGTGAATTCACCCCTCCACTTT.

The V and J genes are TRBV2 and TRBJ1-3, with D possibly TRBD1 on 6 matching bases. Germline V lookup: CDR1 SNHLY, CDR2 FYNNEI. Trimming stripped 5 bases from V and 4 bases from J, with 9 bases between. The CDR3 covers 13 residues. Here the CDR3 DNA reads TGTGCCAGCAGTCGGACAGCCGGAAACACCATATATTTT. This translates into CASSRTAGNTIYF.

J is TRBJ1-1 and V is TRBV6-5, with unresolved D. The CDR3 totals 14 residues. Trimming stripped 2 bases from V and 1 base from J, with 8 bases between. Germline assignment: CDR1 MNHEY and CDR2 SVGAGI. The chain's CDR3 is CASSYHLTNTEAFF. CDR3 coding DNA: TGTGCCAGCAGTTACCACCTAACGAACACTGAAGCTTTCTTT.

The CDR3 spells CASSFGLPSDTQYF. CDR3 sequence (DNA): TGTGCCAGCAGCTTCGGACTGCCGTCGGATACGCAGTATTTT. V and J are TRBV7-2 and TRBJ2-3, with D maybe TRBD2 (5 bases). Trimming removed 3 bases from V and 6 bases from J, with 13 bases in between. This CDR3 has 14 residues. Looked up from germline, CDR1 is SGHTA and CDR2 is FQGNSA.

V usage is TRBV24-1 and J usage is TRBJ2-5, with 7 bases fitting TRBD1. The CDR3 has 13 amino acids. The germline V gene has CDR1 KGHDR and CDR2 SFDVKD. V lost 10 bases to trimming and J lost 5 bases; unmatched junction nucleotides: 9. CDR3 amino acids: CATSLGGLETQYF. CDR3 DNA: TGTGCCACTTCTCTAGGGGGCTTGGAGACCCAGTACTTC.